Given below is one TCR beta chain in context. The antigen is undetermined. This record belongs to a study of response to subunit inactivated influenza vaccine. General study findings and limits: Authors suggested that a seasonal influenza vaccination recruits few new T cells each time.

After removal of 4 bases from V and 0 bases from J, the junction contained 10 bases not matched to a gene. CDR1 is LNHNV, CDR2 YYDKDF, per germline (reference sequence). CDR3 length: 17 residues. TCRdb reanalysed the RT-PCR reads using MiXCR and keeps one entry per CDR3 protein. The data hold more than 550,000 distinct CDR3 sequences, with around 11% observed a single time. This material consisted of PBMCs from blood, taken on the day of vaccination. This sequence originates from a man between 45 and 60 years old who received an inactivated influenza vaccine. This sequence joins TRBV15 and TRBJ2-3; TRBD2 matches at 7 bases. CDR3 bases: TGTGCCACCAGCACCCACCTACTAGCGACTAGCACAGATACGCAGTATTTT. This translates into CATSTHLLATSTDTQYF. Full variable domain (rest looked up from reference TRBV15 and TRBJ2-3): DAMVIQNPRYQVTQFGKPVTLSCSQTLNHNVMYWYQQKSSQAPKLLFHYYDKDFNNEADTPDNFQSRRPNTSFCFLDIRSPGLGDTAMYLCATSTHLLATSTDTQYFGPGTRLTVL.